This record concerns one T cell receptor beta chain sequence. This entry comes from a study of long-term antiretroviral therapy in people with HIV. Version v3.0 of the immunoSEQ assay ran at survey level. The protocol was immunoSEQ multiplex PCR, while the TCRdb copy is restricted to in-frame clones and leaves out a portion. This repertoire shows 20,000 or so clones, 84% found once; its top ten account for around 3.1%. The study drew at least one pre-ART and at least two post-ART PBMC samples from every donor. Specimens retained about 0.9-11 million cryopreserved PBMC preceding DNA extraction. V lost 0 bases to trimming and J lost 1 base; unmatched junction nucleotides: 11. The germline CDR1 and CDR2 sequences are LGHNA and YSLEER. The length of the CDR3 is 19 residues.

This specimen was unsorted PBMCs, taken 1.9 years after starting antiretroviral therapy. J is TRBJ2-5 and V is TRBV4-3; TRBD2 aligns across 10 bases. The TCR originated in a woman in her fifties or sixties with HIV. CDR3 in amino acids: CASSQERGERGGRQETQYF. The CDR3 DNA reads TGCGCCAGCAGCCAAGAAAGAGGGGAGCGGGGGGGACGCCAAGAGACCCAGTACTTC.